The 4 T cell receptor beta chains below were found in one sample sequenced in a study of T-cell memory formation after mild COVID-19. TCRdb called the 5' RACE reads again in MiXCR, with one record for every CDR3 protein. This sample has roughly 410,000 distinct CDR3 sequences, with approximately 24% found just once. Specimen: PBMCs or a T cell subset sorted from them (not recorded which). The receptors derive from an adult woman who had mild COVID-19 (a few samples of this study predate the infection). Cell type and time point are not known.

This clonotype was seen a few times. The gene calls are TRBV24-1 and TRBJ2-1; 12 bases line up with TRBD2. The CDR3 loop spans 14 amino acids. Germline CDR1 KGHDR, CDR2 SFDVKD. V was pared by 5 bases and J by 7 bases, with 2 bases of the junction left unmatched. The CDR3 region is CATSGTSGMNEQFF. The CDR3 DNA is TGTGCCACCAGTGGGACTAGCGGGATGAATGAGCAGTTCTTC.

The V call is TRBV27, the J call TRBJ1-1; D call uncertain. The CDR3 consists of 15 residues. Germline assignment: CDR1 MNHEY and CDR2 SMNVEV (reference sequence). Trimming left V 5 bases short and J 0 bases short, with 13 bases between. CDR3 residues: CASSHEGPVNTEAFF. The CDR3 nucleotides read TGTGCCAGCAGTCATGAAGGGCCGGTGAACACTGAAGCTTTCTTT.

Note on this clonotype: This sequence may be a read error, since a much larger clone differs from it by one base. This sequence joins TRBV20-1 and TRBJ1-2; no clear D. CDR3 size: 11 residues. Looked up from germline, CDR1 is DFQATT and CDR2 is SNEGSKA (reference sequence). Deletions cut 4 bases from V and 0 bases from J, with 3 bases between. The CDR3 DNA is TGCAGTGCTAAAGCTAACTATGGCTACACCTTC. Protein: CSAKANYGYTF.

This clonotype was seen more than once but under ten times. The chain uses TRBV19 and TRBJ2-7, with TRBD1 matching over 9 bases. V gave up 3 bases and J gave up 1 base; unmatched junction bases: 4. CDR1 is LNHDA and CDR2 is SQIVND in the germline V gene (reference sequence). There are 15 residues in the CDR3. CDR3 region: CASSMGQGPSYEQYF. The CDR3 coding sequence is TGTGCCAGTAGTATGGGACAGGGACCTTCCTACGAGCAGTACTTC.